This T cell receptor (beta chain) was retrieved from a study of ipilimumab plus nivolumab after autologous stem cell transplantation. As for the study in general: A median of 8 nivolumab and 5 ipilimumab doses were given.

Through week 26, nivolumab 3 mg/kg IV was given weeks 1, 4, 7, 10, then biweekly. TCRdb keeps only in-frame clones here, not all; method: immunoSEQ multiplex PCR. The sample holds approximately 6,900 clones, 80% to 90% seen once. From germline, CDR1 is SQVTM and CDR2 ANQGSEA. CDR3 length: 13 amino acids. Trimming left V 7 bases short and J 7 bases short, with 20 bases between. Specimen: PBMCs, collected in a trial of ipilimumab plus nivolumab as post-transplant consolidation. This TCR was recovered from a female donor with multiple myeloma. The chain combines TRBV29-1 with TRBJ2-7; D call uncertain. The CDR3, as DNA: TGCAGCGCCCTTGGGAATACGCTTGGGGAGCAGTACTTC. Protein: CSALGNTLGEQYF.